This TCR beta chain was identified during a study of breast tumors, draining lymph nodes, adjacent tissues. Each CDR3 protein gets one entry after TCRdb re-called the multiplex PCR reads with MiXCR. The sample lists about 180,000 distinct CDR3 sequences, approximately 30% seen once, with approximately 4.3% in the top ten. General study findings and limits: Compared with lymph nodes, tumors were less diverse; compared with nontumor tissue, more.

The lymph nodes were axillary draining lymph nodes from breast cancer patients. The CDR3 runs 20 residues. The germline V gene has CDR1 MNHEY and CDR2 SVGAGI. With respect to this clonotype: Its specificity is not known. One end of the junction is discordant with germline, which a read error may explain.

The clonotype was recovered from a female donor with breast cancer. Some clones in this sample may be carry-over from other donors' samples. V and J are TRBV6-5 and TRBJ2-5; no clear D gene. The sequencing input was axillary lymph node tissue. In nucleotides, the CDR3 is TGTGCCAGCAGTCACTCGTATCCGGGCAGAGCTCGGGCATCCCAAGAGACCCAGTACTTC. It encodes CASSHSYPGRARASQETQYF.